This TCR beta chain was obtained from a study of graft-versus-host responses after intestinal transplantation. Assay: immunoSEQ multiplex PCR; the TCRdb copy retains only in-frame clones and omits some. The table has 95,000 to 100,000 clones, about 83% seen once; the top ten hold more than 1.4%. V lost 3 bases, J lost 4 bases, and 6 bases lay in between. Germline-derived CDR1 and CDR2 are MDHEN and SYDVKM. This CDR3 comprises 12 residues. The sequencing here drew on PBMCs, taken 255 days after intestinal transplant. V gene TRBV28 combines with J gene TRBJ1-2; D is unresolved. This TCR came from a human patient who received an intestinal transplant, so some T cells may come from the graft donor. CDR3 residues: CASSLGVYGYTF. CDR3 nucleotides: TGTGCCAGCAGTTTGGGCGTCTATGGCTACACCTTC.